Presented here are 10 T cell receptor beta chains from one specimen sequenced in a study of T cells after posttransplantation cyclophosphamide. Assay used: immunoSEQ multiplex PCR; TCRdb lists only in-frame clones, some missing. This table holds 6,500 to 7,000 clones, about four fifths found once. Busulfan-fludarabine conditioning, marrow transplant, and cyclophosphamide on days +3 and +4 were administered. Here the sequenced sample was PBMCs, taken after allogeneic stem cell transplant with posttransplant cyclophosphamide. The receptors were gathered from a female patient aged 45-60 years who received an allogeneic stem cell transplant from a related donor, was CMV-positive, and had no GVHD. Some T cells may be the graft donor's.

The CDR3 is CAISEEPQVNTEAFF. The CDR3, as DNA: TGTGCCATCAGTGAGGAGCCTCAGGTGAACACTGAAGCTTTCTTT. The chain carries TRBV10-3 and TRBJ1-1, with no clear D. V shed 2 bases and J shed 0 bases, with 10 bases lying between them. This CDR3 is 15 amino acids long. Germline V CDR1 and CDR2: ENHRY, SYGVKD.

This clone has just one count. The V call is TRBV27, the J call TRBJ2-1; 11 bases line up with TRBD2. With V trimmed by 5 bases and J by 5 bases, 14 bases remained unmatched. The CDR3 spans 18 residues. From germline, CDR1 is MNHEY and CDR2 SMNVEV (reference sequence). CDR3 in DNA: TGTGCCAGCAGTCCGGGACTAGCGGAGAGGGAAGAGAACAATGAGCAGTTCTTC. It yields the protein CASSPGLAEREENNEQFF.

The chain uses TRBV9 and TRBJ2-3; 8 positions agree with TRBD2. The CDR3 sequence is 16 residues long. Germline V gene lookup returns CDR1 SGDLS and CDR2 YYNGEE. With V trimmed by 2 bases and J by 1 base, 6 bases remained unmatched. This CDR3 reads CASSVMGAGGTDTQYF. For the CDR3, the DNA is TGTGCCAGCAGCGTGATGGGAGCGGGGGGCACAGATACGCAGTATTTT.

This sequence joins TRBV7-3 and TRBJ2-3; 10 nucleotides agree with TRBD1. This CDR3 comprises 16 residues. Germline V lookup: CDR1 SGHTA, CDR2 FQGTGA. Losses at the gene ends were 5 bases for V and 0 bases for J; bases not matched to a gene: 5. In nucleotides, the CDR3 is TGTGCCAGCAGCGAAGGGGGACAGGGGAGCACAGATACGCAGTATTTT. As protein: CASSEGGQGSTDTQYF.

This chain uses TRBV27 with TRBJ2-5, with 9 bases matching TRBD1. Germline CDR1 MNHEY, CDR2 SMNVEV (reference sequence). With V trimmed by 8 bases and J by 0 bases, 4 bases remained unmatched. This CDR3 is built from 14 residues. The CDR3 region is CASGDRGYQETQYF. Written as DNA, the CDR3 is TGTGCCAGCGGCGACAGGGGGTACCAAGAGACCCAGTACTTC.

The rearrangement uses TRBV7-6 and TRBJ2-1, with 10 bases identical to TRBD2. The CDR3 is 15 residues long. Germline V gene sequence: CDR1 SGHVS, CDR2 FNYEAQ. J gave up 6 bases and V 5 bases, and 7 bases lay outside the gene matches. The CDR3 region has the DNA TGTGCCAGCAGCCAGCTAGCGGGAGAAGGCAATGAGCAGTTCTTC. This translates into CASSQLAGEGNEQFF. Variable domain in full (rest from reference TRBV7-6 and TRBJ2-1): GAGVSQSPRYKVTKRGQDVALRCDPISGHVSLYWYRQALGQGPEFLTYFNYEAQQDKSGLPNDRFSAERPEGSISTLTIQRTEQRDSAMYRCASSQLAGEGNEQFFGPGTRLTVL.

Notes on this clone: This sample includes further DNA sequences coding for the same CDR3. Here the CDR3 reads CASSYSGLAGVYNEQFF. CDR3 in DNA: TGTGCCAGCAGTTACTCCGGACTAGCGGGGGTCTACAATGAGCAGTTCTTC. The chain joins TRBV2 to TRBJ2-1, with 13 bases fitting TRBD2. Unmatched junction bases numbered 7, after V lost 5 bases and J lost 3 bases. CDR1 SNHLY and CDR2 FYNNEI come from the germline V gene. This CDR3 is 17 amino acids long.

The rearrangement uses TRBV5-4 and TRBJ2-1; the match to TRBD1 covers 8 bases. After removal of 4 bases from V and 7 bases from J, the junction contained 4 bases not matched to a gene. Germline assignment: CDR1 SGHNT and CDR2 YYREEE (reference sequence). CDR3 length: 13 residues. Written as DNA, the CDR3 is TGTGCCAGCAGCGTCGACAGGGGAAATGAGCAGTTCTTC. Translation gives CASSVDRGNEQFF.

The J gene is TRBJ1-2, the V gene TRBV9; D is unclear. The CDR3 runs 11 residues. The V gene's germline CDR1 is SGDLS and CDR2 YYNGEE. V was clipped by 4 bases and J by 2 bases, with 3 bases between them. The CDR3 DNA follows: TGTGCCAGCAGCATAAACTATGGCTACACCTTC. Amino acids: CASSINYGYTF.

The chain recombines TRBV7-9 with TRBJ1-1; 8 positions agree with TRBD1. Germline trimming cut 5 bases from V and 3 bases from J; bases unmatched to any gene: 2. Germline V gene lookup returns CDR1 SEHNR and CDR2 FQNEAQ (reference sequence). The length of the CDR3 is 13 residues. CDR3 bases: TGTGCCAGCAGCAACAGGGGGTACACTGAAGCTTTCTTT. It yields the protein CASSNRGYTEAFF.